The 22 T cell receptor beta chains below all came from one sample that was sequenced in a study of cytomegalovirus exposure and HLA in healthy donors. The PCR made use of 60 Vbeta and 13 Jbeta primers. Sequenced by immunoSEQ multiplex PCR; TCRdb stores in-frame clones only, minus some. The data contain under 140,000 clones, 79% of them singletons. The specimen was PBMCs. Every receptor here comes from a man aged 30-40 years in good health and CMV-seropositive.

V usage is TRBV19 and J usage is TRBJ1-2; D is uncertain. The V gene's germline CDR1 is LNHDA and CDR2 SQIVND (reference sequence). The CDR3 loop spans 13 amino acids. V was cut by 5 bases and J by 5 bases, with 12 bases left in between. The CDR3 region has the DNA TGTGCCAGTAGTTCACCCGAGTTTTATGGCTACACCTTC. Protein: CASSSPEFYGYTF.

The chain employs TRBV7-2 and TRBJ2-2, with D perhaps TRBD2 (5 bases). This CDR3 is built from 14 residues. Per the germline V gene, CDR1 is SGHTA and CDR2 is FQGNSA. Trimming removed 3 bases at V and 4 bases at J, with 9 bases between. The CDR3 DNA reads as TGTGCCAGCAGCTTCAGTCGGGGCACCGGGGAGCTGTTTTTT. This encodes CASSFSRGTGELFF.

The V and J genes are TRBV19 and TRBJ1-5; 9 nucleotides agree with TRBD1. Germline CDR1 reads LNHDA; CDR2 reads SQIVND (reference sequence). The CDR3 loop spans 15 amino acids. After removal of 4 bases from V and 6 bases from J, the junction contained 7 bases not matched to a gene. The CDR3 spells CASSNSGTGSQPQHF. The CDR3 region has the DNA TGTGCCAGTAGTAACTCCGGGACAGGGAGTCAGCCCCAGCATTTT.

The chain combines TRBV2 with TRBJ2-7, with D perhaps matching TRBD2 (7 bases). CDR1 is SNHLY, CDR2 FYNNEI, per germline. The CDR3 runs to 15 residues. Trimming took 7 bases from V and 3 from J, leaving 19 bases between them. The CDR3 DNA sequence: TGTGCCAGCATCAATGGGGGGGCCGGGGGCTACGAGCAGTACTTC. Amino acid sequence: CASINGGAGGYEQYF.

The rearrangement joins TRBV5-1 to TRBJ2-1, with 13 bases identical to TRBD2. The junction had 11 bases not matched to a gene; V was cut back by 2 bases and J by 9 bases. CDR3 length: 17 residues. From germline, CDR1 is SGHRS and CDR2 YFSETQ. The CDR3 here is CASSLASLAGGPGEQFF. In nucleotides, the CDR3 is TGCGCCAGCAGCTTAGCCTCACTAGCGGGGGGGCCGGGTGAGCAGTTCTTC.

The rearrangement links TRBV5-1 to TRBJ2-3; the D is unclear. Germline V lookup: CDR1 SGHRS, CDR2 YFSETQ. Trimming took off 0 bases at V and 0 bases at J, with 5 bases between the two ends. This CDR3 has 14 residues. The CDR3 coding sequence is TGCGCCAGCAGCTTGGCTATCAGCACAGATACGCAGTATTTT. It yields the protein CASSLAISTDTQYF.

The chain couples TRBV12-5 to TRBJ1-5; 8 bases are a match to TRBD1. The CDR3 consists of 18 residues. V was pared by 1 base and J by 2 bases, with 10 bases of the junction left unmatched. The V gene's germline CDR1 is LGHNT and CDR2 FRNRAP. CDR3 DNA sequence: TGTGCTAGTGGTTTGGAATACAAGACAGGGGAAGGCAATCAGCCCCAGCATTTT. Amino acid sequence: CASGLEYKTGEGNQPQHF.

This rearrangement joins TRBV5-1 to TRBJ2-7, with D maybe TRBD1 (6 bases). Germline V gene data show CDR1 as SGHRS and CDR2 as YFSETQ. The V end lost 2 bases, the J end lost 1 base, and 25 bases lay between the germline ends. The CDR3 contains 19 residues. CDR3 sequence reads: CASSFALLLSGDRSYEQYF. The CDR3 DNA is TGCGCCAGCAGCTTTGCCCTCCTGTTATCAGGGGATAGGTCCTACGAGCAGTACTTC.

The chain carries TRBV7-8 and TRBJ2-7; D is uncertain. Trimming took off 5 bases at V and 5 bases at J, with 7 bases between the two ends. CDR1 and CDR2 (germline): SGHVS, FQNEAQ. The CDR3 is made up of 11 amino acids. CDR3 in amino acids: CASSPLNEQYF. The CDR3 bases are TGTGCCAGCAGCCCGTTAAACGAGCAGTACTTC.

The chain employs TRBV7-9 and TRBJ2-1; the D gene is possibly TRBD1 (5 bases). Trimming took 5 bases from V and 0 from J, leaving 11 bases between them. CDR1 and CDR2 (germline): SEHNR, FQNEAQ (reference sequence). This CDR3 contains 15 residues. CDR3 in DNA: TGTGCCAGCAGCGACAGCTTGAGCTCCTACAATGAGCAGTTCTTC. Translating gives CASSDSLSSYNEQFF.

The chain is built from TRBV29-1 and TRBJ1-2; the match to TRBD1 covers 9 bases. With V trimmed by 5 bases and J by 4 bases, 8 bases remained unmatched. The germline CDR1 and CDR2 sequences are SQVTM and ANQGSEA. This CDR3 comprises 14 residues. The CDR3 loop reads CSVRRDRDGYGYTF. The CDR3 bases are TGCAGCGTTCGTCGGGACAGGGACGGCTATGGCTACACCTTC. Looking up the rest from reference TRBV29-1 and TRBJ1-2 gives the full variable domain: SAVISQKPSRDICQRGTSLTIQCQVDSQVTMMFWYRQQPGQSLTLIATANQGSEATYESGFVIDKFPISRPNLTFSTLTVSNMSPEDSSIYLCSVRRDRDGYGYTFGSGTRLTVV.

The sample holds one count of this clone. The chain uses TRBV9 and TRBJ2-1; 7 positions match TRBD2. CDR1 and CDR2 (germline): SGDLS, YYNGEE. Germline trimming cut 3 bases from V and 6 bases from J; bases unmatched to any gene: 9. The CDR3 sequence is 15 residues long. The CDR3: CASSAGTTGVNEQFF. CDR3 sequence (DNA): TGTGCCAGCAGCGCCGGGACTACGGGTGTCAATGAGCAGTTCTTC. Variable domain in full (rest from reference TRBV9 and TRBJ2-1): DSGVTQTPKHLITATGQRVTLRCSPRSGDLSVYWYQQSLDQGLQFLIQYYNGEERAKGNILERFSAQQFPDLHSELNLSSLELGDSALYFCASSAGTTGVNEQFFGPGTRLTVL.

A single count supports this clone. The V gene is TRBV30, the J gene TRBJ1-2, with D hard to call. Trimming took off 0 bases at V and 8 bases at J, with 7 bases between the two ends. CDR1 and CDR2 (germline): GTSNPN, SVGIG (reference sequence). This CDR3 comprises 11 residues. The CDR3 loop is CAWSVLGGYTF. In nucleotides, the CDR3 is TGTGCCTGGAGTGTGCTCGGGGGCTACACCTTC.

This sequence joins TRBV30 and TRBJ2-5; 7 nucleotides line up with TRBD2. The CDR3 contains 12 residues. The V segment lost 4 bases and the J segment 10 bases; nucleotides outside the gene matches: 9. Per germline, CDR1 GTSNPN and CDR2 SVGIG (reference sequence). CDR3 protein: CAWTNSREGQYF. CDR3 coding DNA: TGTGCCTGGACTAACTCCAGGGAGGGCCAGTACTTC.

V usage is TRBV20-1 and J usage is TRBJ2-3; tentative D call: TRBD2 (5 bases). Germline assignment: CDR1 DFQATT and CDR2 SNEGSKA (reference sequence). The CDR3 contains 11 residues. The V end lost 2 bases, the J end lost 11 bases, and 11 bases lay between the germline ends. Written as DNA, the CDR3 is TGCAGTGCTAGAAATTTCGAGGGGCAGTATTTT. It specifies CSARNFEGQYF.

J is TRBJ1-2 and V is TRBV29-1; D is unclear. The CDR3 length is 14 residues. Germline loops: CDR1 SQVTM, CDR2 ANQGSEA. Trimming took 5 bases from V and 0 from J, leaving 13 bases between them. CDR3 sequence (DNA): TGCAGCGTTTCCACCTGGGGAGCTAACTATGGCTACACCTTC. Translating it yields CSVSTWGANYGYTF.

V usage is TRBV10-3 and J usage is TRBJ2-3, with D possibly TRBD1 on 6 matching bases. Deletions cut 6 bases from V and 3 bases from J, with 16 bases between. The CDR3 is 15 amino acids. Looked up from germline, CDR1 is ENHRY and CDR2 is SYGVKD. The CDR3 bases are TGTGCCATCAGGGGGATACAGGGTCCTACAGATACGCAGTATTTT. This codes for CAIRGIQGPTDTQYF.

The chain uses TRBV6-1 and TRBJ2-7, with D tentatively TRBD2 (5 bases). Trimming shortened V by 3 bases and J by 6 bases, and 12 bases separated the two germline ends. The CDR3 length is 13 residues. Germline V gene lookup returns CDR1 MNHNS and CDR2 SASEGT. The CDR3 nucleotides read TGTGCCAGCAGTGAGCCGGGGTACCTCGAGCAGTACTTC. Its translation is CASSEPGYLEQYF.

The rearrangement joins TRBV27 to TRBJ1-6; 8 bases map to TRBD1. Germline loops: CDR1 MNHEY, CDR2 SMNVEV (reference sequence). The CDR3 loop spans 13 amino acids. J gave up 8 bases and V 9 bases, and 6 bases lay outside the gene matches. The CDR3 reads CASGDRLYSPLHF. CDR3 DNA sequence: TGTGCCAGTGGGGACAGGCTCTATTCACCCCTCCACTTT.

The chain recombines TRBV10-3 with TRBJ2-5; TRBD2 aligns across 11 bases. The DNA end is a closer match to TRBJ2-7, so the J assignment may be wrong. The CDR3 contains 16 residues. Germline CDR1 is ENHRY and CDR2 is SYGVKD. CDR3 in amino acids: CAISPRGTSGGSEQYF. The CDR3 coding sequence is TGTGCCATCAGCCCACGCGGAACTAGCGGGGGTTCCGAGCAGTACTTC.

The rearrangement uses TRBV4-1 and TRBJ2-2; 7 nucleotides line up with TRBD2. CDR1 and CDR2 (germline): MGHRA, YSYEKL. V trimming: 6 bases; J trimming: 3 bases; junction bases outside the gene matches: 13. The CDR3 covers 17 residues. CDR3 sequence reads: CASSHAFWGGYTGELFF. CDR3 bases: TGCGCCAGCAGTCATGCCTTTTGGGGGGGGTACACCGGGGAGCTGTTTTTT.

This chain connects TRBV10-2 to TRBJ2-3; D is unresolved. Germline loops: CDR1 WSHSY, CDR2 SAAADI. This CDR3 is built from 14 residues. In DNA form, the CDR3 reads TGCGTAGAACATGAGGCGACTAGCACAGATACGCAGTATTTT. Amino acid sequence: CVEHEATSTDTQYF.